The 30 T cell receptor beta chains in this list originate from one sample, sequenced in a study of shared clonotypes between healthy human individuals. Assay: immunoSEQ multiplex PCR; the TCRdb copy retains only in-frame clones and omits some. The repertoire has about 2.1 million clones, around 93% of them found once; the top ten carry about 1.7%. Positive CCR7 selection of CD45RO-negative cells yielded the naive CD8 cells, and terminally differentiated effector memory CD45RA+ cells were excluded. Sequencing used naive CD8+ T cells from PBMCs. The source is a man between 18 and 35 years old in good health. Some clones in this sample may be carry-over from other donors' samples.

The rearrangement links TRBV27 to TRBJ2-7; a possible D gene is TRBD2 (6 bases). The V end lost 5 bases, the J end lost 13 bases, and 27 bases lay between the germline ends. The CDR3 is made up of 15 amino acids. From germline, CDR1 is MNHEY and CDR2 SMNVEV (reference sequence). This CDR3 is CASSPRGGMGLLAYF. The CDR3 region has the DNA TGTGCCAGCAGTCCTCGAGGAGGGATGGGCCTCTTGGCATACTTC.

The chain couples TRBV9 to TRBJ2-1; 8 bases are a match to TRBD1. This CDR3 comprises 15 residues. The V and J ends lost 3 bases and 8 bases, in that order; junction bases with no gene match: 10. Germline values: CDR1 SGDLS, CDR2 YYNGEE. The CDR3: CASSDKDRALDEQFF. CDR3 nucleotides: TGTGCCAGCAGCGATAAGGACAGGGCTCTGGATGAGCAGTTCTTC.

Remarks on this clone: Additional DNA sequences in this sample encode the identical CDR3. The CDR3 DNA is TGTGCCAGCAGTGCCGGGACAGGGGGCTACAATGAGCAGTTCTTC. It is translated as CASSAGTGGYNEQFF. The V call is TRBV27, the J call TRBJ2-1; 11 bases fit TRBD1. V lost 5 bases, J lost 3 bases, and 3 bases stayed unmatched. Germline V gene data show CDR1 as MNHEY and CDR2 as SMNVEV (reference sequence). The CDR3 is 15 residues long.

As DNA, the CDR3 is TGTGCCAGCAGTGTAGGTCCCGCTAGCGGGAGCTCCTACGAGCAGTACTTC. This translates into CASSVGPASGSSYEQYF. The rearrangement uses TRBV27 and TRBJ2-7; 10 bases are shared with TRBD2. Trimming cost V 5 bases and J 0 bases; bases outside gene matches: 10. This CDR3 has 17 amino acids. Germline V gene data show CDR1 as MNHEY and CDR2 as SMNVEV (reference sequence).

The chain carries TRBV7-9 and TRBJ1-6; a weak D match, TRBD1 (6 bases). The CDR3 runs 18 residues. CDR1 and CDR2 from the germline V gene are SEHNR and FQNEAQ (reference sequence). Trimming shortened V by 2 bases and J by 7 bases, and 21 bases separated the two germline ends. The CDR3 loop reads CASSLTSSVGAKNSPLHF. The CDR3 DNA reads as TGTGCCAGCAGCTTAACCTCGAGCGTGGGGGCGAAGAATTCACCCCTCCACTTT.

The rearrangement links TRBV7-9 to TRBJ2-1; no clear D. Trimming shortened V by 1 base and J by 12 bases, and 7 bases separated the two germline ends. This CDR3 is built from 11 residues. Germline values: CDR1 SEHNR, CDR2 FQNEAQ (reference sequence). The CDR3 spells CASSLVGAQFF. As DNA, the CDR3 is TGTGCCAGCAGCTTAGTAGGTGCGCAGTTCTTC.

The genes are TRBV10-3 and TRBJ1-1; no definite D call. Germline-derived CDR1 and CDR2 are ENHRY and SYGVKD. The CDR3 runs 13 residues. V lost 2 bases and J lost 5, with 9 bases in between. CDR3 nucleotides: TGTGCCATCAGTGAGAATCCCCGGACTGAAGCTTTCTTT. Protein sequence: CAISENPRTEAFF.

The chain recombines TRBV5-7 with TRBJ2-7; 8 bases are a match to TRBD1. TRBV5-7 is an ORF; its function is uncertain. V lost 1 base, J lost 7 bases, and 13 bases stayed unmatched. This CDR3 spans 16 amino acids. This chain's CDR3 is CASSLYCGRGPQEQYF. The CDR3 region has the DNA TGTGCCAGCAGCTTGTACTGTGGCAGGGGGCCACAGGAGCAGTACTTC.

V usage is TRBV7-2 and J usage is TRBJ2-1, with D possibly being TRBD1 or TRBD2 (5 bases each). The CDR3 covers 15 residues. V shed 3 bases and J shed 8 bases, with 17 bases lying between them. Germline loops: CDR1 SGHTA, CDR2 FQGNSA. CDR3 protein: CASSLGPLYVHEQFF. In DNA, the CDR3 is TGTGCCAGCAGCTTGGGACCCCTATACGTACATGAGCAGTTCTTC.

The rearrangement joins TRBV7-8 to TRBJ1-2, with D possibly TRBD1 on 6 matching bases. Per the germline V gene, CDR1 is SGHVS and CDR2 is FQNEAQ. This CDR3 region has 15 residues. The ends were cut back, 8 bases at V and 2 bases at J, with 18 bases in the middle. CDR3 DNA: TGTGCCAGCCAGCCAGCAGGGGTTAGGAACTATGGCTACACCTTC. As protein: CASQPAGVRNYGYTF.

This chain links TRBV5-4 with TRBJ2-7; 7 positions agree with TRBD1. The CDR3 extends over 15 amino acids. Trimming took 4 bases from V and 2 from J; bases not matched to a gene: 9. Germline assignment: CDR1 SGHNT and CDR2 YYREEE (reference sequence). This CDR3 is CASSKGQAKAYEQYF. The CDR3 nucleotides read TGTGCCAGCAGCAAAGGACAGGCGAAAGCCTACGAGCAGTACTTC. The full variable domain, rest sourced from reference TRBV5-4 and TRBJ2-7, is ETGVTQSPTHLIKTRGQQVTLRCSSQSGHNTVSWYQQALGQGPQFIFQYYREEENGRGNFPPRFSGLQFPNYSSELNVNALELDDSALYLCASSKGQAKAYEQYFGPGTRLTVT.

In regard to this clone: The identical CDR3 is also encoded by other nucleotide sequences in the sample. The gene calls are TRBV4-1 and TRBJ2-7; weak D call: TRBD2 (5 bases). This CDR3 comprises 14 residues. CDR1 is MGHRA, CDR2 YSYEKL, per germline. Trimming removed 1 base from V and 2 bases from J, with 9 bases in between. The CDR3 loop reads CASSQVDGTYEQYF. CDR3 sequence (DNA): TGCGCCAGCAGCCAAGTCGACGGGACCTACGAGCAGTACTTC.

The genes are TRBV30 and TRBJ1-6, with D possibly matching TRBD1 (5 bases). Germline CDR1 is GTSNPN and CDR2 is SVGIG (reference sequence). The CDR3 consists of 14 residues. The germline V and J ends were trimmed by 0 bases and 6 bases, with 9 bases remaining between them. CDR3 loop: CAWSVGQGNSPLHF. In DNA form, the CDR3 reads TGTGCCTGGAGTGTAGGGCAGGGTAATTCACCCCTCCACTTT.

About this clone itself: This same CDR3 is encoded by further DNA sequences in the sample. The chain combines TRBV28 with TRBJ1-1, with D hard to call. V gave up 6 bases and J gave up 1 base, with 9 bases separating them. In germline, CDR1 is MDHEN, CDR2 SYDVKM. This CDR3 is 13 amino acids long. Written as DNA, the CDR3 is TGTGCCAGCAGCCTCCCAGAGAACACTGAAGCTTTCTTT. Residues: CASSLPENTEAFF. Based on the CDR3 plus reference TRBV28 and TRBJ1-1, the full variable domain is DVKVTQSSRYLVKRTGEKVFLECVQDMDHENMFWYRQDPGLGLRLIYFSYDVKMKEKGDIPEGYSVSREKKERFSLILESASTNQTSMYLCASSLPENTEAFFGQGTRLTVV.

The rearrangement uses TRBV6-6 and TRBJ1-5, with D unresolved. V was clipped by 4 bases and J by 5 bases, with 15 bases between them. The CDR3 sequence is 15 residues long. The germline gives CDR1 MNHNY, CDR2 SVGAGI (reference sequence). CDR3 in amino acids: CASSSIQKFDQPQHF. DNA of the CDR3: TGTGCCAGCAGTTCCATACAGAAGTTTGATCAGCCCCAGCATTTT.

This chain's CDR3 is CASSLLEGSQETQYF. The CDR3 nucleotides read TGTGCCAGCAGCCTCTTGGAGGGCAGTCAAGAGACCCAGTACTTC. The V and J genes are TRBV6-5 and TRBJ2-5, with D maybe TRBD2 (6 bases). V gave up 6 bases and J gave up 2 bases, with 16 bases separating them. Germline V gene data show CDR1 as MNHEY and CDR2 as SVGAGI. There are 15 residues in the CDR3.

The V gene is TRBV27, the J gene TRBJ2-5; 8 nucleotides align to TRBD1. The CDR3 runs 14 residues. V gave up 5 bases and J gave up 6 bases; unmatched junction bases: 8. Germline CDR1 MNHEY, CDR2 SMNVEV (reference sequence). The CDR3 here is CASSDDGQGKTQYF. The CDR3 DNA follows: TGTGCCAGCAGTGACGATGGACAGGGAAAGACCCAGTACTTC.

The rearrangement joins TRBV6-1 to TRBJ2-7, with 9 bases lining up with TRBD2. After removal of 6 bases from V and 4 bases from J, the junction contained 10 bases not matched to a gene. The germline V gene has CDR1 MNHNS and CDR2 SASEGT. CDR3 size: 15 residues. The CDR3 DNA follows: TGTGCCAGCAGACCCATAGCGGGAGTGGGTTACGAGCAGTACTTC. It specifies CASRPIAGVGYEQYF.

The chain joins TRBV7-3 to TRBJ2-1; 8 nucleotides match TRBD1. The CDR3 has 14 residues. Germline V gives CDR1 SGHTA, CDR2 FQGTGA. J was trimmed by 5 bases and V by 5 bases; bases with no gene match: 5. For the CDR3, the DNA is TGTGCCAGCAGCCGACGACAGGGGAACAATGAGCAGTTCTTC. This sequence encodes CASSRRQGNNEQFF.

With regard to this clone: Different DNA sequences within this sample yield the same CDR3. V gene TRBV9 combines with J gene TRBJ2-7, with D perhaps TRBD1 or TRBD2 (5 bases each). V was pared by 3 bases and J by 4 bases, with 14 bases between. Germline V CDR1 and CDR2: SGDLS, YYNGEE. The CDR3 spans 14 residues. The CDR3 reads CASSEGIEGYEQYF. Written as DNA, the CDR3 is TGTGCCAGCAGCGAAGGGATCGAGGGGTACGAGCAGTACTTC.

J is TRBJ2-7 and V is TRBV18; 8 bases match TRBD1. This CDR3 region has 13 residues. Germline-derived CDR1 and CDR2 are KGHSH and LQKENI. The CDR3 loop is CVTGTGSSYEQYF. CDR3 in DNA: TGTGTCACCGGGACAGGCTCTTCCTACGAGCAGTACTTC.

This clone showed up just once. The rearrangement links TRBV28 to TRBJ2-7; D might be TRBD2 (6 bases). Germline CDR1 reads MDHEN; CDR2 reads SYDVKM. The V gene lost 6 bases and the J gene lost 7 bases, with 19 bases spanning the gap. The CDR3 length is 14 residues. CDR3 bases: TGTGCCAGCAGATCTGGGACTTTAGCGTGGGAGCAGTACTTC. Translating gives CASRSGTLAWEQYF.

The chain uses TRBV19 and TRBJ2-7; 12 bases are a match to TRBD1. V gave up 5 bases and J gave up 3 bases; unmatched junction bases: 5. This CDR3 contains 15 residues. Looked up from germline, CDR1 is LNHDA and CDR2 is SQIVND (reference sequence). The CDR3 DNA sequence: TGTGCCAGTAGTGAGCGGGACAGGGGGCACTACGAGCAGTACTTC. Protein: CASSERDRGHYEQYF.

The rearrangement joins TRBV14 to TRBJ2-1, with 13 bases fitting TRBD2. Unmatched junction bases numbered 6, after V lost 4 bases and J lost 3 bases. Germline assignment: CDR1 SGHDN and CDR2 FVKESK. CDR3 length equals 17 residues. The CDR3 spells CASSRGLAGVYYNEQFF. The CDR3 bases are TGTGCCAGCAGCCGCGGACTAGCGGGAGTTTACTACAATGAGCAGTTCTTC. The variable domain in full, completed from reference TRBV14 and TRBJ2-1, reads EAGVTQFPSHSVIEKGQTVTLRCDPISGHDNLYWYRRVMGKEIKFLLHFVKESKQDESGMPNNRFLAERTGGTYSTLKVQPAELEDSGVYFCASSRGLAGVYYNEQFFGPGTRLTVL.

CDR3: CASSLIAGANVLTF. In nucleotides, the CDR3 is TGTGCCAGCAGCTTGATTGCGGGGGCCAACGTCCTGACTTTC. This sequence joins TRBV7-9 and TRBJ2-6; D call uncertain. The CDR3 is made up of 14 amino acids. Looked up from germline, CDR1 is SEHNR and CDR2 is FQNEAQ (reference sequence). V gave up 3 bases and J gave up 4 bases, with 7 bases separating them.

CDR3: CASGLGQGAHETQYF. CDR3 nucleotides: TGTGCTAGTGGTTTGGGACAGGGGGCACACGAGACCCAGTACTTC. This rearrangement joins TRBV12-5 to TRBJ2-5; 10 nucleotides agree with TRBD1. CDR3 length: 15 amino acids. Germline V gene data show CDR1 as LGHNT and CDR2 as FRNRAP. The V segment lost 1 base and the J segment 5 bases; nucleotides outside the gene matches: 4.

This clone appeared many times. The gene calls are TRBV10-3 and TRBJ1-1; D might be TRBD1 (5 bases). This CDR3 comprises 15 residues. The germline gives CDR1 ENHRY, CDR2 SYGVKD. V was trimmed by 0 bases and J by 2 bases, leaving 10 bases between them. The CDR3 DNA follows: TGTGCCATCAGTGAGTCGGGGACGGTCAACACTGAAGCTTTCTTT. Translating gives CAISESGTVNTEAFF.

About this clone: The junction departs from the called germline gene at one end, perhaps through a read error. The chain combines TRBV7-9 with TRBJ1-2, with a possible D match to TRBD1 (6 bases). Germline CDR1 reads SEHNR; CDR2 reads FQNEAQ (reference sequence). The CDR3 runs to 14 residues. CDR3 nucleotide sequence: TGTGCCAGCAGCTCGGCGCTGACAGGAAGAGGTATGGCCTTC. Translated: CASSSALTGRGMAF.

This clone was counted a single time. This sequence joins TRBV7-9 and TRBJ2-1, with D possibly TRBD2 on 5 matching bases. Deletions cut 1 base from V and 9 bases from J, with 22 bases between. Per the germline V gene, CDR1 is SEHNR and CDR2 is FQNEAQ (reference sequence). This CDR3 comprises 17 residues. This CDR3 reads CASSLGLAYFTSGEQFF. DNA for the CDR3: TGTGCCAGCAGCTTAGGTCTAGCCTATTTTACGTCCGGTGAGCAGTTCTTC.

The genes are TRBV11-2 and TRBJ2-2; no reliable D call. The CDR3 is 12 residues long. V lost 5 bases to trimming and J lost 2 bases, with 3 bases between them. Germline V CDR1 and CDR2: SGHAT, FQNNGV. CDR3 sequence reads: CASSLNTGELFF. As DNA, the CDR3 is TGTGCCAGCAGCCTCAACACCGGGGAGCTGTTTTTT.